This TCR beta chain stems from a study of T cells in Graves' hyperthyroidism and ophthalmopathy. Study observations and caveats: Most thyroid-expanded clonotypes above 0.001 were also found in blood.

The patients, who ranged from 18 to 65 in age, presented with newly diagnosed hyperthyroidism lasting under 2 months. Every diagnosis used clinical symptoms, serum thyroxine and TRAb, thyroid ultrasound and orbital computed tomography. Blood sampling occurred at first hyperthyroidism diagnosis, ahead of any ophthalmopathy symptoms. The CDR3 totals 14 residues. The V end was cut by 1 base, the J end by 9 bases, with 13 bases between. Germline V gene lookup returns CDR1 DFQATT and CDR2 SNEGSKA (reference sequence). There were TCR beta CDR3 regions amplified from RNA transcripts. A set of HTBI primers served as the primers for a first-round RT-PCR of the TCR CDR3. Using its own MiXCR run on the multiplex PCR reads, TCRdb lists one record per CDR3 protein. Here the sample spans fewer than 500,000 distinct CDR3 sequences, 13% being singletons. Note on this clonotype: Its antigen is unknown.

The V and J genes are TRBV20-1 and TRBJ1-6; possibly TRBD1 for D (5 bases). The TCR comes from a man between 25 and 39 years old with Graves' hyperthyroidism that later progressed to Graves' ophthalmopathy. The sample consisted of blood. The DNA of the CDR3 is TGCAGTGCTAGAGGCGGTAGGGACGGTTCACCCCTCCACTTT. Protein: CSARGGRDGSPLHF.